This T cell receptor (beta chain) was recorded in a study of PD-1 blockade in classical Hodgkin lymphoma. Whole-study findings and limits: No one has yet defined what causes the repertoire differences, which may be disease activity or prior therapy.

Concerning this clone: Antigen specificity is unknown.

Clones were sequenced by immunoSEQ multiplex PCR, and TCRdb holds only the in-frame ones, with some missing. The sample yields fewer than 7,500 clones, 60% to 85% seen once. No patient escaped relapse after autologous stem cell transplantation, and brentuximab vedotin exposure varied. The study recorded best responses of complete response, partial response or progressive disease. The CDR3 is 16 amino acids. Germline trimming cut 1 base from V and 7 bases from J; bases unmatched to any gene: 7. Per germline, CDR1 LGHNA and CDR2 YSLEER. This material consisted of peripheral blood mononuclear cells (PBMCs), taken before the second cycle of nivolumab. The sequence was collected from a human donor with classical Hodgkin lymphoma. The V gene is TRBV4-3, the J gene TRBJ1-6; 7 bases map to TRBD1. CDR3 in DNA: TGCGCCAGCAGCCAAGGCGCCGGGACAGCCAATTCACCCCTCCACTTT. Protein: CASSQGAGTANSPLHF.